The 26 T cell receptor beta chains presented below share a single source sample, sequenced in a study of PD-1 blockade in classical Hodgkin lymphoma. As for time point: cycle 4 day 1 (C4D1), after more than five weeks of nivolumab. All the patients suffered relapse after autologous stem cell transplantation, and brentuximab vedotin exposure differed. The assay was immunoSEQ multiplex PCR, and TCRdb's table has in-frame clones only and misses some. The sample records more than 20,000 clones, around 87% being singletons. Sequenced material: peripheral blood mononuclear cells (PBMCs), taken before the fourth cycle of nivolumab. Source of these receptors: a human donor with classical Hodgkin lymphoma.

The chain combines TRBV5-4 with TRBJ1-1, with D unclear. The CDR3 runs to 14 residues. Trimming took 0 bases from V and 1 from J, leaving 7 bases between them. CDR1 SGHNT and CDR2 YYREEE come from the germline V gene (reference sequence). CDR3 in DNA: TGTGCCAGCAGCTTGGCCGACAAGAACACTGAAGCTTTCTTT. Its protein is CASSLADKNTEAFF.

CDR3 DNA: TGCGCCAGCAGCTTGTCCCGGGGGAATGAAAAACTGTTTTTT. As protein: CASSLSRGNEKLFF. The gene calls are TRBV5-1 and TRBJ1-4; a weak D match, TRBD1 (5 bases). V lost 1 base and J 5 bases, leaving 9 bases between the germline ends. The CDR3 is made up of 14 amino acids. CDR1 and CDR2 (germline): SGHRS, YFSETQ.

In its sample, this clone was seen a few times. CDR3 DNA: TGTGCCAGCAGTGGAGGACACCCGGGACTAGGAGCTTTCTTT. Amino acid sequence: CASSGGHPGLGAFF. The chain recombines TRBV2 with TRBJ1-1, with D maybe TRBD1 (5 bases). Trimming pared 4 bases from V and 10 bases from J, leaving 19 bases between. The V gene's germline CDR1 is SNHLY and CDR2 FYNNEI. The CDR3 is 14 amino acids.

About this clone: The junction differs from germline at one of its ends, possibly a read error. The chain employs TRBV5-6 and TRBJ1-1; D ambiguous. The CDR3 extends over 13 amino acids. Germline V CDR1 and CDR2: SGHDT, YYEEEE. The CDR3 DNA follows: TGTGTCAGCAGCTTCACCGGGGACACTGAAGCTTTCTTT. Its protein is CVSSFTGDTEAFF. The full variable domain, rest sourced from reference TRBV5-6 and TRBJ1-1, is DAGVTQSPTHLIKTRGQQVTLRCSPKSGHDTVSWYQQALGQGPQFIFQYYEEEERQRGNFPDRFSGHQFPNYSSELNVNALLLGDSALYLCVSSFTGDTEAFFGQGTRLTVV.

V and J are TRBV9 and TRBJ2-5, with TRBD2 matching over 7 bases. Germline CDR1 is SGDLS and CDR2 is YYNGEE. The V and J ends lost 0 bases and 2 bases, in that order; junction bases with no gene match: 4. The CDR3 has 15 amino acids. CDR3 coding DNA: TGTGCCAGCAGCGTAGGCGGGCGGGGGCAAGAGACCCAGTACTTC. It yields the protein CASSVGGRGQETQYF.

As DNA, the CDR3 is TGTGCCAGCAGCAGGGGACTAGCGGTCTACGAGCAGTACTTC. This encodes CASSRGLAVYEQYF. This rearrangement joins TRBV7-2 to TRBJ2-7; 11 bases align to TRBD2. Germline CDR1 and CDR2: SGHTA and FQGNSA. With V trimmed by 5 bases and J by 3 bases, 3 bases remained unmatched. The CDR3 runs 14 residues.

The chain links TRBV15 to TRBJ2-6, with D uncertain. CDR3 length: 15 amino acids. Germline V gives CDR1 LNHNV, CDR2 YYDKDF (reference sequence). The V and J ends lost 2 bases and 0 bases respectively, with 5 bases between them. CDR3 sequence (DNA): TGTGCCACCAGCAGAACCAACTCTGGGGCCAACGTCCTGACTTTC. Translation: CATSRTNSGANVLTF.

The chain links TRBV20-1 to TRBJ2-5; D is undetermined. V was cut by 6 bases and J by 7 bases, with 12 bases left in between. The CDR3 extends over 11 amino acids. Germline V gene sequence: CDR1 DFQATT, CDR2 SNEGSKA (reference sequence). This CDR3 reads CSASSDGTQYF. The CDR3 nucleotides are TGCAGTGCGAGTAGTGATGGGACCCAGTACTTC.

The rearrangement links TRBV6-6 to TRBJ2-3, with D tentatively TRBD2 (6 bases). Germline V CDR1 and CDR2: MNHNY, SVGAGI (reference sequence). V lost 6 bases and J 7 bases, leaving 14 bases between the germline ends. The CDR3 sequence is 13 residues long. Written as DNA, the CDR3 is TGTGCCAGCAGCCCCCGGGAGAGTAATACGCAGTATTTT. This translates into CASSPRESNTQYF.

CDR3 DNA sequence: TGTGCCAGCAGCCAGGGACCTCAAGAGACCCAGTACTTC. Translated, it gives CASSQGPQETQYF. The rearrangement uses TRBV11-2 and TRBJ2-5; TRBD1 or TRBD2 may be the D gene (5 bases each). Per the germline V gene, CDR1 is SGHAT and CDR2 is FQNNGV. V was cut by 5 bases and J by 2 bases, with 9 bases left in between. This CDR3 contains 13 residues.

This chain joins TRBV16 and TRBJ2-1; a weak D match, TRBD1 (6 bases). This CDR3 comprises 19 residues. Germline-derived CDR1 and CDR2 are KGHSY and FQNENV. V was shortened by 4 bases and J by 3 bases, with 25 bases between the two germline ends. The chain's CDR3 is CASSLVQGSWGHRYNEQFF. The CDR3 DNA follows: TGTGCCAGCAGCCTCGTCCAGGGTAGCTGGGGGCACCGCTACAATGAGCAGTTCTTC.

The chain links TRBV9 to TRBJ2-2, with D unclear. Germline CDR1 SGDLS, CDR2 YYNGEE. This CDR3 spans 16 amino acids. The V and J ends lost 3 bases and 0 bases respectively, with 12 bases between them. In nucleotides, the CDR3 is TGTGCCAGCAGCGCCGGGCGGTTCGCGAACACCGGGGAGCTGTTTTTT. It is translated as CASSAGRFANTGELFF.

This sequence joins TRBV19 and TRBJ2-6; D remains unclear. This CDR3 contains 12 residues. Germline CDR1 is LNHDA and CDR2 is SQIVND (reference sequence). V dropped 9 bases and J dropped 5 bases, with 8 bases sitting between them. The CDR3 is CASESRANVLTF. CDR3 coding DNA: TGTGCCAGCGAGTCGCGGGCCAACGTCCTGACTTTC.

The chain uses TRBV6-4 and TRBJ2-1; D remains unclear. Between the trimmed V and J ends, which lost 4 bases and 0 bases, there was a span of 10 bases. CDR1 is MRHNA and CDR2 is SNTAGT in the germline V gene. The CDR3 totals 15 residues. CDR3 in DNA: TGTGCCAGCAGTGGAAGGGTGAGCTCCTACAATGAGCAGTTCTTC. Translating it yields CASSGRVSSYNEQFF.

This clone has a single count. The gene calls are TRBV6-5 and TRBJ2-5; a possible D gene is TRBD1 (5 bases). This CDR3 is built from 14 residues. V lost 2 bases, J lost 1 base, and 8 bases lay in between. Germline values: CDR1 MNHEY, CDR2 SVGAGI. CDR3 sequence reads: CASSYHDSQETQYF. CDR3 DNA: TGTGCCAGCAGTTACCACGACAGCCAAGAGACCCAGTACTTC.

This chain joins TRBV5-1 and TRBJ1-1; 7 bases agree with TRBD1. V dropped 0 bases and J dropped 0; count of bases not matched to a gene: 2. The germline V gene has CDR1 SGHRS and CDR2 YFSETQ. The CDR3 consists of 15 residues. The CDR3 here is CASSLVTGVNTEAFF. The CDR3 coding sequence is TGCGCCAGCAGCTTGGTTACAGGGGTGAACACTGAAGCTTTCTTT.

The chain is built from TRBV7-4 and TRBJ2-2; D might be TRBD2 (9 bases). CDR3 size: 17 residues. CDR1 is SGHVT and CDR2 is SQSDAQ in the germline V gene. V lost 10 bases to trimming and J lost 5 bases, with 26 bases between them. CDR3 amino acids: CANLRDRIAGDTGELFF. CDR3 DNA: TGTGCCAATCTCCGGGACAGGATAGCGGGGGATACCGGGGAGCTGTTTTTT.

The J gene is TRBJ1-2, the V gene TRBV5-6; possible D gene TRBD1, 6 bases. Germline V gene lookup returns CDR1 SGHDT and CDR2 YYEEEE. The CDR3 sequence is 14 residues long. The V end lost 4 bases, the J end lost 5 bases, and 15 bases lay between the germline ends. The CDR3 sequence is CASSTLQGGYGYTF. The CDR3 DNA is TGTGCCAGCAGCACTCTACAGGGTGGATATGGCTACACCTTC.

V gene TRBV27 combines with J gene TRBJ1-1, with D possibly TRBD1 on 6 matching bases. This CDR3 has 15 amino acids. CDR1 and CDR2 from the germline V gene are MNHEY and SMNVEV (reference sequence). Deletions cut 2 bases from V and 5 bases from J, with 15 bases between. The CDR3 is CASSLLAGVRTEAFF. The DNA of the CDR3 is TGTGCCAGCAGTTTACTGGCAGGGGTTCGAACTGAAGCTTTCTTT.

The genes are TRBV7-8 and TRBJ2-1; no firm D call. The CDR3 runs 15 residues. V lost 5 bases to trimming and J lost 2 bases, with 13 bases between them. Germline V CDR1 and CDR2: SGHVS, FQNEAQ. This chain's CDR3 is CASSLTSVTYNEQFF. CDR3 nucleotide sequence: TGTGCCAGCAGCCTGACGAGCGTAACCTACAATGAGCAGTTCTTC.

The genes are TRBV30 and TRBJ2-2, with 10 bases lining up with TRBD2. V gave up 0 bases and J gave up 4 bases; unmatched junction bases: 14. Germline-derived CDR1 and CDR2 are GTSNPN and SVGIG (reference sequence). The CDR3 has 19 amino acids. The CDR3 region is CAWSVQSTTVAGGTGELFF. Written as DNA, the CDR3 is TGTGCCTGGAGTGTACAATCGACGACTGTAGCGGGAGGCACCGGGGAGCTGTTTTTT.

This rearrangement joins TRBV7-2 to TRBJ2-5; 9 nucleotides agree with TRBD2. Germline trimming cut 1 base from V and 5 bases from J; bases unmatched to any gene: 5. Looked up from germline, CDR1 is SGHTA and CDR2 is FQGNSA. The CDR3 consists of 15 residues. CDR3 nucleotide sequence: TGTGCCAGCAGCTTAGTAGCGGGGGAGTGGGAGACCCAGTACTTC. Translating gives CASSLVAGEWETQYF.

The J gene is TRBJ1-1, the V gene TRBV5-1; D remains ambiguous. Germline lookup yields CDR1 SGHRS and CDR2 YFSETQ. This CDR3 comprises 15 residues. V lost 4 bases, J lost 1 base, and 14 bases lay in between. For the CDR3, the DNA is TGCGCCAGCAGCATAGGAGACCTAGGGAACACTGAAGCTTTCTTT. Its translation is CASSIGDLGNTEAFF.

This clone was seen a few times. The J gene is TRBJ2-1, the V gene TRBV19; D not resolved. Germline V gene sequence: CDR1 LNHDA, CDR2 SQIVND (reference sequence). CDR3 length equals 14 residues. V shed 0 bases and J shed 3 bases, with 6 bases lying between them. The CDR3 reads CASSIDRNYNEQFF. In nucleotides, the CDR3 is TGTGCCAGTAGTATAGACAGGAACTACAATGAGCAGTTCTTC. Full variable domain (outside the CDR3, taken from reference TRBV19 and TRBJ2-1): DGGITQSPKYLFRKEGQNVTLSCEQNLNHDAMYWYRQDPGQGLRLIYYSQIVNDFQKGDIAEGYSVSREKKESFPLTVTSAQKNPTAFYLCASSIDRNYNEQFFGPGTRLTVL.

The rearrangement links TRBV15 to TRBJ2-5; D gene unclear. Germline V gene lookup returns CDR1 LNHNV and CDR2 YYDKDF (reference sequence). The CDR3 loop spans 13 amino acids. Trimming took 1 base from V and 2 from J, leaving 5 bases between them. The CDR3 DNA follows: TGTGCCACCAGCAGAGGCTTACAAGAGACCCAGTACTTC. Amino acids: CATSRGLQETQYF.

The chain joins TRBV7-8 to TRBJ2-5; 10 nucleotides align to TRBD2. Unmatched junction bases numbered 7, after V lost 7 bases and J lost 2 bases. Germline V gives CDR1 SGHVS, CDR2 FQNEAQ. The CDR3 totals 15 residues. The CDR3 DNA follows: TGTGCCAGCACCTTTGGACTAGCGGAACAAGAGACCCAGTACTTC. Encoded protein: CASTFGLAEQETQYF.